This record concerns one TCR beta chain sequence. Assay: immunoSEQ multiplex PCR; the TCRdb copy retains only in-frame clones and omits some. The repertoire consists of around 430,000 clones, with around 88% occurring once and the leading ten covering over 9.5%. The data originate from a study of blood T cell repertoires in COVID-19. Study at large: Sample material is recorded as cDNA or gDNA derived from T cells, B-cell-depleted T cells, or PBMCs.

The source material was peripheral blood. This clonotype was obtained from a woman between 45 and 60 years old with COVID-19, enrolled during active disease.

DNA of the CDR3: TGTGCCACCGCCTCTATCCGGGGGGGCTATGGCTACACCTTC. The encoded protein is CATASIRGGYGYTF. This chain uses TRBV28 with TRBJ1-2; D possibly corresponds to TRBD1 (5 bases). Per germline, CDR1 MDHEN and CDR2 SYDVKM. The CDR3 has 14 amino acids. V was shortened by 10 bases and J by 4 bases, with 19 bases between the two germline ends.